A selection of T cell receptor beta chains follows, all from one sample in a study of T cells in Graves' hyperthyroidism and ophthalmopathy. TCRdb independently ran MiXCR on the multiplex PCR reads; one entry per CDR3 protein. This repertoire shows 490,000 or so distinct CDR3 sequences, over 45% found once; its top ten account for roughly 45%. Sequenced: peripheral blood or thyroid tissue (not recorded which). The receptors shown here come from an adult woman with Graves' disease, either hyperthyroidism or ophthalmopathy (not recorded which). Each CDR3 is given with its conserved first and last residue. D genes are given only for firm matches. Some rows mark clone size as missing; the rest say once, few, many or name a class of expanded clone.

CDR3nt: TGCAGCGCACAGGGGGCGGGCGAGCAGTACTTC; CDR3aa: CSAQGAGEQYF; j_gene: TRBJ2-7; v_gene: TRBV29-1; d_gene: TRBD1; abundance: -
CDR3nt: TGTGCCAGCAGTTTCCTTTGGGGGCTAGAGACCCAGTACTTC; CDR3aa: CASSFLWGLETQYF; j_gene: TRBJ2-5; v_gene: TRBV12-3/TRBV12-4; d_gene: -; abundance: -
CDR3nt: TGTGCCAGCAGCCACTTAACTAGCGGGAGGGAGACCCAGTACTTC; CDR3aa: CASSHLTSGRETQYF; j_gene: TRBJ2-5; v_gene: TRBV9; d_gene: TRBD2; abundance: -
CDR3nt: TGTGCCAGCAGCCAAGGCGGGAAGACCCAGTACTTC; CDR3aa: CASSQGGKTQYF; j_gene: TRBJ2-5; v_gene: TRBV4-2; d_gene: -; abundance: many
CDR3nt: TGTGCCATCAGTGAACCCCCCCGTGTCGGGGGCGACTATGGCTACACCTTC; CDR3aa: CAISEPPRVGGDYGYTF; j_gene: TRBJ1-2; v_gene: TRBV10-3; d_gene: -; abundance: -
CDR3nt: TGTGCCAGCCTCAAGGGGACAGGGAACTTTGAAAAACTGTTTTTT; CDR3aa: CASLKGTGNFEKLFF; j_gene: TRBJ1-4; v_gene: TRBV2; d_gene: TRBD1; abundance: -
CDR3nt: TGCAGCGTTGGGCTACGGGTCTTCTACGAGCAGTACTTC; CDR3aa: CSVGLRVFYEQYF; j_gene: TRBJ2-7; v_gene: TRBV29-1; d_gene: -; abundance: many
CDR3nt: TGTGCCAGCAGCCGCGAGGGCGGGGAGACCCAGTACTTC; CDR3aa: CASSREGGETQYF; j_gene: TRBJ2-5; v_gene: TRBV7-9; d_gene: -; abundance: -
CDR3nt: TGTGCCAGCAGCTTAGCCAGGACAGGGGGCTACGGCGGGGAGCTGTTTTTT; CDR3aa: CASSLARTGGYGGELFF; j_gene: TRBJ2-2; v_gene: TRBV11-1; d_gene: TRBD1; abundance: few
CDR3nt: TGTGCCAGCAGCACACCTTTGGGACAGGGGCGATACGAGCAGTACTTC; CDR3aa: CASSTPLGQGRYEQYF; j_gene: TRBJ2-7; v_gene: TRBV7-8; d_gene: TRBD1; abundance: -
CDR3nt: TGTGCCAGCAGTGAAGGGGCCCCCTACTACGAGCAGTACTTC; CDR3aa: CASSEGAPYYEQYF; j_gene: TRBJ2-7; v_gene: TRBV6-6; d_gene: -; abundance: -
CDR3nt: TGTGCCAGCTTAGGACAGGGTACAAGGGCTGAAGCTTTCTTT; CDR3aa: CASLGQGTRAEAFF; j_gene: TRBJ1-1; v_gene: TRBV25-1; d_gene: TRBD1; abundance: -
CDR3nt: TGTGCCAGCAGCGTCTCGTCCAGGGGGGAAAAACTGTTTTTT; CDR3aa: CASSVSSRGEKLFF; j_gene: TRBJ1-4; v_gene: TRBV7-2; d_gene: TRBD1; abundance: few
CDR3nt: TGTGCCAGCAGTTTAGGCCCCCACGAGCAGTACTTC; CDR3aa: CASSLGPHEQYF; j_gene: TRBJ2-7; v_gene: TRBV2; d_gene: -; abundance: few
CDR3nt: TGTGCCAGCAGTTGGTCTGGAAACACCATATATTTT; CDR3aa: CASSWSGNTIYF; j_gene: TRBJ1-3; v_gene: TRBV7-9; d_gene: -; abundance: -
CDR3nt: TGTGCCAGCAGTCCCGGGGACCCTCATCAGCCCCAGCATTTT; CDR3aa: CASSPGDPHQPQHF; j_gene: TRBJ1-5; v_gene: TRBV5-6; d_gene: -; abundance: few
CDR3nt: TGTGCCACCAGTTACAGGGGAGCGGGGAAGACCCAGTACTTC; CDR3aa: CATSYRGAGKTQYF; j_gene: TRBJ2-5; v_gene: TRBV24-1; d_gene: -; abundance: -
CDR3nt: TGCAGCGCGCTGGGAGCGCTGAACACTGAAGCTTTCTTT; CDR3aa: CSALGALNTEAFF; j_gene: TRBJ1-1; v_gene: TRBV29-1; d_gene: -; abundance: few
CDR3nt: TGTGCCAGTAGTAAAGTACGGGAAAAACTGTTTTTT; CDR3aa: CASSKVREKLFF; j_gene: TRBJ1-4; v_gene: TRBV19; d_gene: -; abundance: -
CDR3nt: TGTGCCAGCAGCTACCCTCCGCGCACTGAAGCTTTCTTT; CDR3aa: CASSYPPRTEAFF; j_gene: TRBJ1-1; v_gene: TRBV7-9; d_gene: -; abundance: many
CDR3nt: TGTGCCAGCAAGGCAGGGGCAAACACAGATACGCAGTATTTT; CDR3aa: CASKAGANTDTQYF; j_gene: TRBJ2-3; v_gene: TRBV7-2; d_gene: -; abundance: -
CDR3nt: TGTGCCAGCAGTTTAAAACTAGCGGGAGCCGGGGAGCTGTTTTTT; CDR3aa: CASSLKLAGAGELFF; j_gene: TRBJ2-2; v_gene: TRBV28; d_gene: TRBD2; abundance: few
CDR3nt: TGCGCCAGCAGCTTGGAGGCACGCGGGGCCAACGTCCTGACTTTC; CDR3aa: CASSLEARGANVLTF; j_gene: TRBJ2-6; v_gene: TRBV5-1; d_gene: -; abundance: once
CDR3nt: TGTGCCAGCAGCTACTCAGGGTTAATGAACACCGGGGAGCTGTTTTTT; CDR3aa: CASSYSGLMNTGELFF; j_gene: TRBJ2-2; v_gene: TRBV7-2; d_gene: -; abundance: many
CDR3nt: TGTGCCAGCAGTTTTTCAGGCCAGGGGGCCTACGAGCAGTACTTC; CDR3aa: CASSFSGQGAYEQYF; j_gene: TRBJ2-7; v_gene: TRBV10-3; d_gene: TRBD1; abundance: -
CDR3nt: TGTGCCATCACCACATCATTGGGCTACAATGAGCCCCAGCATTTT; CDR3aa: CAITTSLGYNEPQHF; j_gene: TRBJ1-5; v_gene: TRBV10-3; d_gene: -; abundance: -
CDR3nt: TGCAGTGCCGAGCTCCGGACAGGGGGGGTCAGGACTGAAGCTTTCTTT; CDR3aa: CSAELRTGGVRTEAFF; j_gene: TRBJ1-1; v_gene: TRBV20-1; d_gene: TRBD1; abundance: many
CDR3nt: TGTGCCGGCAGTGAAGGCAGCATACCCCAGCCCCAGCATTTT; CDR3aa: CAGSEGSIPQPQHF; j_gene: TRBJ1-5; v_gene: TRBV2; d_gene: -; abundance: many
CDR3nt: TGTGCCAGCAGCCCAGGGGGACAGCTCCAGCATTTT; CDR3aa: CASSPGGQLQHF; j_gene: TRBJ1-5; v_gene: TRBV7-9; d_gene: TRBD1; abundance: -
CDR3nt: TGTGCCAGCACCAGACAGGGGGGTTCCCAAGAGACCCAGTACTTC; CDR3aa: CASTRQGGSQETQYF; j_gene: TRBJ2-5; v_gene: TRBV7-2; d_gene: TRBD1; abundance: -
CDR3nt: TGTGCCAGCAGCGCATACGGGGTGGCCAACGTCCTGACTTTC; CDR3aa: CASSAYGVANVLTF; j_gene: TRBJ2-6; v_gene: TRBV7-9; d_gene: -; abundance: -
CDR3nt: TGTGCCAGCAGTTTTTCGACAGGGACCGCTGAAGCTTTCTTT; CDR3aa: CASSFSTGTAEAFF; j_gene: TRBJ1-1; v_gene: TRBV12-3/TRBV12-4; d_gene: TRBD1; abundance: many
CDR3nt: TGTGCCAGTAGCCCGGGACACGGTGACTATGGCTACACCTTC; CDR3aa: CASSPGHGDYGYTF; j_gene: TRBJ1-2; v_gene: TRBV19; d_gene: -; abundance: few
CDR3nt: TGCAGTGCGATCGGGACGGCGAATAATTCACCCCTCCACTTT; CDR3aa: CSAIGTANNSPLHF; j_gene: TRBJ1-6; v_gene: TRBV20-1; d_gene: -; abundance: few
CDR3nt: TGTGCCAGTACTTTTGGACAGAGCTCTGGGGCCAACGTCCTGACTTTC; CDR3aa: CASTFGQSSGANVLTF; j_gene: TRBJ2-6; v_gene: TRBV19; d_gene: -; abundance: -
CDR3nt: TGCAGTGCCGAAAACCGGGACGGAGAGACCCAGTACTTC; CDR3aa: CSAENRDGETQYF; j_gene: TRBJ2-5; v_gene: TRBV20-1; d_gene: -; abundance: -
CDR3nt: TGCAGTGCTCGAGGGGGCGCCGATCAGCCCCTCCACTTT; CDR3aa: CSARGGADQPLHF; j_gene: TRBJ1-6; v_gene: TRBV20-1; d_gene: TRBD1; abundance: -
CDR3nt: TGCAGCGGTTTACATGGCTACACCTTC; CDR3aa: CSGLHGYTF; j_gene: TRBJ1-2; v_gene: TRBV29-1; d_gene: -; abundance: -
CDR3nt: TGTGCCAGCAGTGAACGACAGGGACTTAACTATGGCTACACCTTC; CDR3aa: CASSERQGLNYGYTF; j_gene: TRBJ1-2; v_gene: TRBV2; d_gene: TRBD1; abundance: -
CDR3nt: TGTGCCATCAGCCCGGGGAACACTGAAGCTTTCTTT; CDR3aa: CAISPGNTEAFF; j_gene: TRBJ1-1; v_gene: TRBV10-3; d_gene: -; abundance: -
CDR3nt: TGTGCCAGCAGCTCCCCTTTATCGCCCCAGCATTTT; CDR3aa: CASSSPLSPQHF; j_gene: TRBJ1-5; v_gene: TRBV5-6; d_gene: -; abundance: many
CDR3nt: TGTGCCAGCAGGGTGACAGGGGACAAGCAGTACTTC; CDR3aa: CASRVTGDKQYF; j_gene: TRBJ2-7; v_gene: TRBV2; d_gene: TRBD1; abundance: -
CDR3nt: TGTGCCACCATGACAGGGGGCGCGGCGTATGGCTACACCTTC; CDR3aa: CATMTGGAAYGYTF; j_gene: TRBJ1-2; v_gene: TRBV6-6; d_gene: TRBD1; abundance: -
CDR3nt: TGTGCCAGCAGTTACGGGCGGAAGGACACTGAAGCTTTCTTT; CDR3aa: CASSYGRKDTEAFF; j_gene: TRBJ1-1; v_gene: TRBV6-2/TRBV6-3; d_gene: -; abundance: -
CDR3nt: TGTGCCATCAGGGGAGGAGGGGATTTTGGTGGCTACACCTTC; CDR3aa: CAIRGGGDFGGYTF; j_gene: TRBJ1-2; v_gene: TRBV10-3; d_gene: -; abundance: -
CDR3nt: TGCAGTGCTAGCGGGGGGGGCAACACCGGGGAGACCCAGTACTTC; CDR3aa: CSASGGGNTGETQYF; j_gene: TRBJ2-5; v_gene: TRBV20-1; d_gene: TRBD2; abundance: -
CDR3nt: TGTGCCAGCAGCTTAGGTCGGGGCGGGTATTCACCCCTCCACTTT; CDR3aa: CASSLGRGGYSPLHF; j_gene: TRBJ1-6; v_gene: TRBV7-2; d_gene: -; abundance: once
CDR3nt: TGCAGTGCTGGCACAGGGGGCGCTTCCTACGAGCAGTACTTC; CDR3aa: CSAGTGGASYEQYF; j_gene: TRBJ2-7; v_gene: TRBV20-1; d_gene: TRBD1; abundance: -
CDR3nt: TGTGCCAGCAGCTTGGCCACGGGGCTAGCGGGAGAAAAGACCCAGTACTTC; CDR3aa: CASSLATGLAGEKTQYF; j_gene: TRBJ2-5; v_gene: TRBV5-5; d_gene: TRBD2; abundance: -
CDR3nt: TGCAGTGCCCCTTACACAAGGGCATCCTACGAGCAGTACTTC; CDR3aa: CSAPYTRASYEQYF; j_gene: TRBJ2-7; v_gene: TRBV20-1; d_gene: -; abundance: many
CDR3nt: TGTGCCAGCAACTGGCCTAACTATGGCTACACCTTC; CDR3aa: CASNWPNYGYTF; j_gene: TRBJ1-2; v_gene: TRBV10-3; d_gene: -; abundance: once
CDR3nt: TGTGCCAGCAGCGTCCTAGCGGGAGGGATGGGCGAGCAGTACTTC; CDR3aa: CASSVLAGGMGEQYF; j_gene: TRBJ2-7; v_gene: TRBV14; d_gene: TRBD2; abundance: many
CDR3nt: TGTGCCAGCAGTGAAGTGGGGGGCTACACCTTC; CDR3aa: CASSEVGGYTF; j_gene: TRBJ1-2; v_gene: TRBV2; d_gene: -; abundance: -
CDR3nt: TGCGTCAGCAGCCAACCAGGGTTTGGGAACACTGAAGCTTTCTTT; CDR3aa: CVSSQPGFGNTEAFF; j_gene: TRBJ1-1; v_gene: TRBV4-1; d_gene: -; abundance: -
CDR3nt: TGTGCCAGTAATTTTAGCGGGAGGGCAACCTACGAGCAGTACTTC; CDR3aa: CASNFSGRATYEQYF; j_gene: TRBJ2-7; v_gene: TRBV19; d_gene: TRBD2; abundance: many